The source of this TCR beta chain is a study of control samples from healthy donors and cancer patients. Clones were read by immunoSEQ multiplex PCR, and TCRdb kept only the in-frame ones, dropping some. This sample has about 98,000 clones; roughly 82% occur once, and the top ten carry approximately 2%. Germline loops: CDR1 MDHEN, CDR2 SYDVKM. V lost 2 bases and J lost 6, with 19 bases in between. The CDR3 contains 16 residues. The chain carries TRBV28 and TRBJ1-1, with D uncertain. The source of this sequence is a man in his fifties or sixties in good health. The sequenced sample was blood. Here the CDR3 reads CASSLILGTRSPEAFF. Here the CDR3 DNA reads TGTGCCAGCAGTTTAATTTTGGGAACTAGGTCCCCTGAAGCTTTCTTT.